This T cell receptor (beta chain) was recovered during a study of T cell responses to AZD1222 COVID-19 vaccine. The study, taken as a whole, reports: Donors skewed white British and female; clonal diversity was possibly underestimated. Once two AZD1222 doses were given, Spike-specific TCR breadth and depth went up. Repertoire sampling occurred only after the peak T cell response.

Second-dose intervals near 4 or 12 weeks were combined. This clone was recorded a few times. Its specificity is not known. The length of the CDR3 is 13 residues. The V gene lost 1 base and the J gene lost 2 bases, with 9 bases spanning the gap. Germline CDR1 and CDR2: GTSNPN and SVGIG (reference sequence). The repertoire was sequenced with immunoSEQ multiplex PCR; TCRdb's copy has only in-frame clones and lacks some. Of approximately 140,000 clones detected, under 95% appear once; the ten largest clones hold approximately 3.4%. The sequencing here drew on peripheral blood, taken 28 days after the second AZD1222 dose. The origin of this receptor is an adult who received the AZD1222 COVID-19 vaccine. This rearrangement joins TRBV30 to TRBJ2-7; no firm D call. CDR3 amino acids: CAWSADGPYEQYF. The CDR3 coding sequence is TGTGCCTGGAGTGCTGATGGGCCCTACGAGCAGTACTTC.